The entry that follows covers one T cell receptor beta chain sequence. This clonotype was counted at least ten times. Its antigen specificity is not known. There are no base qualities to consult, and no much larger clone falls within one base. The CDR3 holds 15 amino acids from the cysteine to the phenylalanine. Only CDR3 DNA is held: 45 bases, read in frame from base 1. V is shortened by 4 bases, J by 4 bases, and the region joining them spans 16 bases. TCR beta CDR3 regions were amplified from RNA transcripts. The TCR CDR3 was subjected to a first round of RT-PCR using the HTBI primer set and the Qiagen OneStep RT-PCR kit. The libraries were constructed in a second round of multiplex PCR and then size-selected and purified. Libraries were sequenced paired-end with 100 bp reads on an Illumina HiSeq2000. The paper's processing steps were these. SOAPnuke was used to process the raw data, removing reads that contained adapters or uncalled bases, had a mean Phred below 15, or lacked an exact match to the constant primer or identifier. High-quality paired reads were merged using COPE v1.2.5, and each unique nucleotide sequence was defined as a clonotype. MiTCR v1.1 was used to align the clonotypes against IMGT TRBV, TRBD and TRBJ reference segments. Analysis was restricted to V-J combinations with a frequency above 0.0001, which covered approximately 99% of repertoires. The TCS score was defined as F50 (clonal expansion) divided by E x V (chaos), with BLOSUM62-based TCRdist calculated between CDR3 peptides within each V-J. Welch's t-statistics and random forest reduced around 550 V-J features to 13, which were used in a naive Bayes classifier (R e1071). TCRdb's own reprocessing of the public reads used fastp at Q25 and MiXCR and kept productive beta chains. Each CDR3 protein gets just one entry, which takes the most common genes and DNA from the rows behind it. TCRdb, not the original authors, processed these V and J calls. Recorded for this sample are 370,000 or so distinct CDR3 sequences; less than 20% of them occurred a single time. Jointly, the top ten make up 28% of the sample.

The hyperthyroidism patients were between 18 and 65 years old and newly diagnosed, with a disease duration of less than 2 months. Patients with uncontrolled infections, other autoimmune diseases, pregnancy or lactation were excluded. Diagnoses were established on the basis of clinical symptoms, serum thyroxine and TRAb, thyroid ultrasound, and orbital computed tomography. For progressor patients, blood was drawn at the first diagnosis of hyperthyroidism, before any ophthalmopathy symptoms had appeared. PBMCs were isolated from around 10 ml of fresh peripheral blood by Ficoll-Paque density gradient centrifugation. Progressor patients were first diagnosed with Graves' hyperthyroidism and then developed ophthalmopathy during follow-up. Total RNA was extracted with Trizol reagent, and quality was checked on an Agilent 2100 Bioanalyzer. This record belongs to a study of T cells in Graves' hyperthyroidism and ophthalmopathy (dated by TCRdb to about 2019). Context from the whole study: Peripheral blood samples were taken at initial diagnosis, before any treatment was given. TCR Vbeta CDR3 sequencing of roughly 140 peripheral blood samples (over 40 ophthalmopathy, approximately 80 hyperthyroidism and approximately 17 progressor patients) is reported in the paper. Once sampling was done, hyperthyroidism patients were given methimazole at a starting dose of 30 mg daily, whereas ophthalmopathy patients were given high-dose intravenous methylprednisolone. The 100 or so discovery patients were randomly split 7:3 into training and test sets. In about six Graves' hyperthyroidism patients, the study also compared T-cell repertoires from thyroid tissue with T-cell repertoires from blood. A discovery cohort of fewer than 110 patients, about 43 with Graves' ophthalmopathy and roughly 59 with stable Graves' hyperthyroidism, was used to find distinguishing TCR V-J signatures. Prospective prediction of ophthalmopathy was tested in an independent validation cohort of 18 to 20 hyperthyroidism patients and 15 to 17 patients who later progressed to ophthalmopathy.

The paper as a whole reports these results and caveats: In validation, the model predicted progression to ophthalmopathy a median of roughly 6.2 months before onset, with roughly 70% sensitivity and almost 75% specificity. A model built on a 13 V-J signature distinguished ophthalmopathy from stable hyperthyroidism, reaching roughly 88% sensitivity and approximately 81% specificity in cross-validation and 80%/75% in testing. Sample size was not statistically predetermined, and blinding of investigators to group allocation was not performed. Most expanded thyroid clonotypes (frequency above 0.001) were also detected in blood, a finding suggesting that blood repertoires may reflect thyroid immune responses.

The sample was blood. The V gene is TRBV12-3 or TRBV12-4 and the J gene is TRBJ2-5; the D segment could be TRBD1, given 6 matching bases. The source is a woman aged 18-29 years with Graves' hyperthyroidism that later progressed to Graves' ophthalmopathy. CDR3 region: CASSSGDLLRETQYF. Here is the DNA: TGTGCCAGCAGTTCAGGGGACCTTTTGAGAGAGACCCAGTACTTC.